One and the same sample provided the 24 T cell receptor beta chains below, sequenced in a study of cytomegalovirus exposure and HLA in healthy donors. PCR involved 60 Vbeta and 13 Jbeta primers. Assay: immunoSEQ multiplex PCR; the TCRdb copy retains only in-frame clones and omits some. The data contain 100,000 to 150,000 clones, about 80% of them singletons. The sequencing sample was made of PBMCs. The source is a human donor in good health.

This rearrangement joins TRBV25-1 to TRBJ1-2, with TRBD1 identical over 10 bases. With 3 bases clipped from V and 4 bases from J, the junction kept 8 bases outside the gene matches. CDR1 and CDR2 (germline): MGHDK, SYGVNS. This CDR3 has 16 amino acids. CDR3 in DNA: TGTGCCAGCAGTGACTCCGGCCGGGACAGGGGCTATGGCTACACCTTC. It is translated as CASSDSGRDRGYGYTF.

The chain combines TRBV11-3 with TRBJ2-1; no definite D call. Germline V gene lookup returns CDR1 SGHNT and CDR2 YENEEA. With 3 bases removed from V and 5 bases from J, the gap between germline ends came to 5 bases. The CDR3 runs 12 residues. Here the CDR3 DNA reads TGTGCCAGCAGCTTCAATGACAATGAGCAGTTCTTC. Its protein product is CASSFNDNEQFF.

The chain employs TRBV7-3 and TRBJ2-5, with TRBD2 matching over 8 bases. The CDR3 loop spans 14 amino acids. The V gene's germline CDR1 is SGHTA and CDR2 FQGTGA. Trimming cost V 4 bases and J 5 bases; bases outside gene matches: 6. CDR3 bases: TGTGCCAGCAGCTCCACCGGGGGGGCGGAGACCCAGTACTTC. Protein sequence: CASSSTGGAETQYF.

The V and J genes are TRBV9 and TRBJ1-2; the D is unclear. V was cut by 10 bases and J by 10 bases, with 17 bases left in between. Germline V lookup: CDR1 SGDLS, CDR2 YYNGEE. This CDR3 spans 11 amino acids. The CDR3 DNA sequence: TGTGCCTCAAGACATTCGGCCACCTACACCTTC. Protein product: CASRHSATYTF.

The rearrangement uses TRBV5-1 and TRBJ1-1; the match to TRBD1 covers 7 bases. V lost 3 bases, J lost 7 bases, and 6 bases stayed unmatched. CDR3 length: 13 amino acids. The germline gives CDR1 SGHRS, CDR2 YFSETQ. CDR3 protein: CASSYLGQLEAFF. The CDR3 nucleotides are TGCGCCAGCAGCTATTTGGGACAGCTTGAAGCTTTCTTT.

The chain uses TRBV9 and TRBJ1-1; 9 positions match TRBD1. The CDR3 contains 16 residues. Trimming at V came to 3 bases and at J to 1 base, leaving 7 bases not matched to a gene. The germline V gene has CDR1 SGDLS and CDR2 YYNGEE. CDR3 residues: CASSEGQGWRNTEAFF. The CDR3 coding sequence is TGTGCCAGCAGCGAGGGACAGGGTTGGAGGAACACTGAAGCTTTCTTT.

Here the CDR3 DNA reads TGTGCCAGCAGCGCCGGGACATCGAACACCGGGGAGCTGTTTTTT. This translates into CASSAGTSNTGELFF. V usage is TRBV9 and J usage is TRBJ2-2; D perhaps matches TRBD1 (6 bases). CDR3 size: 15 residues. Germline CDR1 and CDR2: SGDLS and YYNGEE. Trimming pared 3 bases from V and 0 bases from J, leaving 9 bases between.

CDR3 DNA: TGTGCCAGCAGTTTTTGGGGCCAGGGGGTTAGCAATCAGCCCCAGCATTTT. It translates to CASSFWGQGVSNQPQHF. The chain uses TRBV28 and TRBJ1-5, with 7 bases matching TRBD1. After removal of 3 bases from V and 0 bases from J, the junction contained 8 bases not matched to a gene. The CDR3 loop spans 17 amino acids. Germline CDR1 MDHEN, CDR2 SYDVKM.

V is TRBV19 and J is TRBJ1-5; D is ambiguous. Germline CDR1 and CDR2: LNHDA and SQIVND (reference sequence). The CDR3 has 15 residues. V was cut by 7 bases and J by 0 bases, with 13 bases left in between. This chain's CDR3 is CASKEGMGSNQPQHF. The CDR3 nucleotides are TGTGCCAGTAAGGAGGGAATGGGTAGCAATCAGCCCCAGCATTTT.

The chain carries TRBV6-1 and TRBJ1-4; D is unresolved. Germline V lookup: CDR1 MNHNS, CDR2 SASEGT. V shed 8 bases and J shed 8 bases, with 12 bases lying between them. CDR3 length: 12 residues. The CDR3 loop reads CASLLRREKLFF. In nucleotides, the CDR3 is TGTGCCAGCCTTCTTAGGCGGGAAAAACTGTTTTTT.

The V and J genes are TRBV4-1 and TRBJ1-2, with D unresolved. Germline-derived CDR1 and CDR2 are MGHRA and YSYEKL. V lost 0 bases to trimming and J lost 10 bases, with 15 bases between them. The CDR3 length is 14 residues. CDR3 coding DNA: TGCGCCAGCAGCCAAGATTTGGGAGAAATTGACTACACCTTC. Protein: CASSQDLGEIDYTF.

Points on this clone: An end of the junction does not agree with germline; a read error may underlie this. The chain uses TRBV7-9 and TRBJ1-2; weak D call: TRBD1 (6 bases). Germline V gene sequence: CDR1 SEHNR, CDR2 FQNEAQ (reference sequence). This CDR3 has 12 amino acids. CDR3 residues: CSSRSGQYGYTF. CDR3 DNA sequence: TGTTCCAGCAGATCCGGACAGTATGGCTACACCTTC.

The chain is built from TRBV2 and TRBJ1-1, with 12 positions matching TRBD1. The germline gives CDR1 SNHLY, CDR2 FYNNEI. The CDR3 is 17 amino acids. Unmatched junction bases numbered 10, after V lost 8 bases and J lost 0 bases. The CDR3, as DNA: TGTGCCAGCGGGACAGGGGGCCCCCTTTTCGTGAACACTGAAGCTTTCTTT. This encodes CASGTGGPLFVNTEAFF.

Concerning this clone itself: One end of the junction fails to match germline, which may point to a read error. This sequence joins TRBV5-1 and TRBJ1-1, with no clear D. Per germline, CDR1 SGHRS and CDR2 YFSETQ. The CDR3 extends over 15 amino acids. The CDR3 bases are TGCGCCAGCAGCTTGGGGTCACTCCTCCTGTCTGAGGCTTTCTTT. It specifies CASSLGSLLLSEAFF.

This clone was detected only once. This CDR3 reads CASSHRDRVDTQYF. CDR3 in DNA: TGTGCCAGTAGCCACCGGGACAGGGTAGATACGCAGTATTTT. This rearrangement joins TRBV19 to TRBJ2-3; 9 bases agree with TRBD1. The CDR3 contains 14 residues. After removal of 6 bases from V and 5 bases from J, the junction contained 6 bases not matched to a gene. Looked up from germline, CDR1 is LNHDA and CDR2 is SQIVND (reference sequence).

The chain recombines TRBV2 with TRBJ2-1; D uncertain. Deletions cut 2 bases from V and 0 bases from J, with 8 bases between. CDR1 is SNHLY, CDR2 FYNNEI, per germline. This CDR3 spans 15 amino acids. CDR3 DNA sequence: TGTGCCAGCAGTGAAAACAGCTTCTCCTACAATGAGCAGTTCTTC. As protein: CASSENSFSYNEQFF. The whole variable domain, remainder taken from reference TRBV2 and TRBJ2-1, is EPEVTQTPSHQVTQMGQEVILRCVPISNHLYFYWYRQILGQKVEFLVSFYNNEISEKSEIFDDQFSVERPDGSNFTLKIRSTKLEDSAMYFCASSENSFSYNEQFFGPGTRLTVL.

In DNA form, the CDR3 reads TGTGCCAGCTCGCAGGGGGCCGGGCAGCCCCAGCATTTT. It encodes CASSQGAGQPQHF. The rearrangement joins TRBV18 to TRBJ1-5, with 8 bases matching TRBD1. Germline trimming cut 6 bases from V and 7 bases from J; bases unmatched to any gene: 5. The CDR3 is made up of 13 amino acids. Per germline, CDR1 KGHSH and CDR2 LQKENI.

The chain couples TRBV23-1 to TRBJ2-2, with D perhaps matching TRBD1 (5 bases). Being an ORF, TRBV23-1 has a function that is uncertain. V lost 11 bases, J lost 3 bases, and 19 bases lay in between. The CDR3 loop spans 15 amino acids. The CDR3 here is CASYWGRVDTGELFF. CDR3 coding DNA: TGCGCCTCCTACTGGGGCAGGGTTGACACCGGGGAGCTGTTTTTT.

The chain joins TRBV6-5 to TRBJ2-2, with 9 bases that match TRBD2. The CDR3 extends over 13 amino acids. Germline CDR1 MNHEY, CDR2 SVGAGI. V lost 6 bases and J lost 6; bases outside the gene matches: 2. DNA for the CDR3: TGTGCCAGCAGAGGGACTAGCCCCGGGGAGCTGTTTTTT. Protein: CASRGTSPGELFF.

V gene TRBV10-3 combines with J gene TRBJ2-5, with D tentatively TRBD1 (5 bases). Trimming shortened V by 0 bases and J by 2 bases, and 7 bases separated the two germline ends. In germline, CDR1 is ENHRY, CDR2 SYGVKD. The CDR3 covers 14 residues. The CDR3 region has the DNA TGTGCCATCAGTGAGTCAAGGGGACAAGAGACCCAGTACTTC. This sequence encodes CAISESRGQETQYF.

This clone was found a few times. This chain connects TRBV7-9 to TRBJ1-2; TRBD1 might be the D (6 bases). Deletions cut 5 bases from V and 6 bases from J, with 16 bases between. Germline V gene lookup returns CDR1 SEHNR and CDR2 FQNEAQ (reference sequence). The CDR3 spans 14 residues. CDR3 protein: CASSPGQPTDGYTF. DNA of the CDR3: TGTGCCAGCAGCCCCGGACAGCCGACTGATGGCTACACCTTC.

J is TRBJ2-7 and V is TRBV7-8; the D gene is possibly TRBD2 (6 bases). Germline CDR1 SGHVS, CDR2 FQNEAQ. Trimming stripped 5 bases from V and 0 bases from J, with 17 bases between. The CDR3 covers 16 residues. The CDR3 sequence is CASSPRGYMSSYEQYF. CDR3 DNA sequence: TGTGCCAGCAGCCCCCGGGGGTACATGTCCTCCTACGAGCAGTACTTC. Supplemented by reference TRBV7-8 and TRBJ2-7, the full variable domain reads GAGVSQSPRYKVAKRGQDVALRCDPISGHVSLFWYQQALGQGPEFLTYFQNEAQLDKSGLPSDRFFAERPEGSVSTLKIQRTQQEDSAVYLCASSPRGYMSSYEQYFGPGTRLTVT.

The rearrangement links TRBV5-8 to TRBJ2-2; D gene uncertain. Trimming shortened V by 1 base and J by 2 bases, and 3 bases separated the two germline ends. This CDR3 spans 13 amino acids. Germline CDR1 reads SGHTS; CDR2 reads YDEGEE. The CDR3 reads CASSLTNTGELFF. The CDR3 DNA sequence: TGTGCCAGCAGCTTGACAAACACCGGGGAGCTGTTTTTT.

Turning to this clone: Other nucleotide sequences from this sample produce the same CDR3. The rearrangement uses TRBV18 and TRBJ1-5, with a weak D call TRBD1 (5 bases). The CDR3 extends over 14 amino acids. In germline, CDR1 is KGHSH, CDR2 LQKENI. Trimming removed 3 bases at V and 3 bases at J, with 9 bases between. CDR3 in amino acids: CASSPYRNNQPQHF. The CDR3 coding sequence is TGTGCCAGCTCACCGTACAGGAACAATCAGCCCCAGCATTTT.